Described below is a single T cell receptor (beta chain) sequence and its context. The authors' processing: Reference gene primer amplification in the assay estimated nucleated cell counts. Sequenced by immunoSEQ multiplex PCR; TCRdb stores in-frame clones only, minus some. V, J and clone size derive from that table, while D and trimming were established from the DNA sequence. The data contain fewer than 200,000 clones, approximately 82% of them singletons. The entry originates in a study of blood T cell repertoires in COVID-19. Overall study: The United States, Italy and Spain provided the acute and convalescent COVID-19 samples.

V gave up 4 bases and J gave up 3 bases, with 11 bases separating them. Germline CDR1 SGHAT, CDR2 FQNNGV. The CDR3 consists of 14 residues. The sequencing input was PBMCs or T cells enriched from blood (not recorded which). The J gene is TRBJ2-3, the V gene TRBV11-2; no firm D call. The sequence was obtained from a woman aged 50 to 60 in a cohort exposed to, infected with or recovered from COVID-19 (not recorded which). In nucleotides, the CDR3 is TGTGCCAGCAGCTCCTCCCCTAGGACAGATACGCAGTATTTT. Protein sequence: CASSSSPRTDTQYF.